These 28 T cell receptor beta chains were sequenced from one sample in a study of beta chain features in type 1 diabetes. The whole isolated RNA underwent reverse transcription, so sequencing captured expressed TCRB transcripts. The table came from immunoSEQ multiplex PCR; TCRdb's copy has only in-frame clones and leaves some out. Among roughly 350,000 clones listed, roughly 9.6% were seen once. The sequenced material came from naive CD4+ T cells from blood. These TCRs come from a woman in her twenties or thirties in good health.

Only a few counts were recorded for this clone. The chain links TRBV9 to TRBJ1-2; a weak D match, TRBD1 (6 bases). Per germline, CDR1 SGDLS and CDR2 YYNGEE. This CDR3 region has 16 residues. V lost 3 bases and J 4 bases, leaving 19 bases between the germline ends. The CDR3 DNA follows: TGTGCCAGCAGCGCCCAACCAGGGGTATCGGGCTATGGCTACACCTTC. As protein: CASSAQPGVSGYGYTF.

There are a few counts of this clone. This chain connects TRBV25-1 to TRBJ1-2, with D maybe TRBD1 (5 bases). This CDR3 region has 12 residues. Deletions cut 6 bases from V and 7 bases from J, with 12 bases between. Germline V CDR1 and CDR2: MGHDK, SYGVNS. Here the CDR3 DNA reads TGTGCCAGCAGCCGGGGGAGTGGTGGCTACACCTTC. The encoded protein is CASSRGSGGYTF.

This clone occurred a few times. The chain has TRBV20-1 and TRBJ2-7; D gene uncertain. The CDR3 consists of 11 residues. The V gene's germline CDR1 is DFQATT and CDR2 SNEGSKA (reference sequence). V shed 1 base and J shed 2 bases, with 3 bases lying between them. CDR3 amino acids: CSARAAYEQYF. The CDR3 DNA reads as TGCAGTGCTAGAGCGGCCTACGAGCAGTACTTC.

CDR3 coding DNA: TGTGCCTTCGATAGCGGGAGGGCCAGGGAGCAGTACTTC. As protein: CAFDSGRAREQYF. The chain has TRBV30 and TRBJ2-7; 11 positions agree with TRBD2. V trimming: 7 bases; J trimming: 7 bases; junction bases outside the gene matches: 9. CDR3 size: 13 residues. Germline lookup yields CDR1 GTSNPN and CDR2 SVGIG (reference sequence).

This chain connects TRBV2 to TRBJ2-3, with 8 positions matching TRBD2. J gave up 3 bases and V 7 bases, and 6 bases lay outside the gene matches. The CDR3 consists of 14 residues. Germline values: CDR1 SNHLY, CDR2 FYNNEI. The CDR3 sequence: CASKGTSGTDTQYF. CDR3 coding DNA: TGTGCCAGCAAGGGAACTAGCGGAACAGATACGCAGTATTTT. Combining the CDR3 with reference TRBV2 and TRBJ2-3 gives the whole variable domain EPEVTQTPSHQVTQMGQEVILRCVPISNHLYFYWYRQILGQKVEFLVSFYNNEISEKSEIFDDQFSVERPDGSNFTLKIRSTKLEDSAMYFCASKGTSGTDTQYFGPGTRLTVL.

The chain couples TRBV7-2 to TRBJ2-2; 9 nucleotides match TRBD2. Trimming at V came to 5 bases and at J to 8 bases, leaving 6 bases not matched to a gene. The CDR3 consists of 14 residues. The germline CDR1 and CDR2 sequences are SGHTA and FQGNSA. In DNA form, the CDR3 reads TGTGCCAGCAGCCCTACTAGCGGGCTTGGGGAGCTGTTTTTT. Translating gives CASSPTSGLGELFF.

DNA for the CDR3: TGTGCCAGTAGGACGGGAGGTCCCTCCTACGAGCAGTACTTC. Translating it yields CASRTGGPSYEQYF. This chain links TRBV19 with TRBJ2-7; 7 bases are a match to TRBD2. CDR1 LNHDA and CDR2 SQIVND come from the germline V gene (reference sequence). CDR3 length: 14 residues. V shed 6 bases and J 0 bases; nucleotides not matched to a gene: 5.

This clone has only a few counts. The rearrangement uses TRBV9 and TRBJ2-2, with D unresolved. Per the germline V gene, CDR1 is SGDLS and CDR2 is YYNGEE. The CDR3 consists of 14 residues. V dropped 6 bases and J dropped 0 bases, with 9 bases sitting between them. The CDR3 DNA reads as TGTGCCAGCACTCCCACTGCGAACACCGGGGAGCTGTTTTTT. Protein product: CASTPTANTGELFF.

The chain joins TRBV30 to TRBJ1-5; D gene ambiguous. The CDR3 has 12 amino acids. V was cut by 2 bases and J by 6 bases, with 8 bases left in between. CDR1 GTSNPN and CDR2 SVGIG come from the germline V gene (reference sequence). The CDR3 bases are TGTGCCTGGAGTAGTCGGAGTCAGCCCCAGCATTTT. This codes for CAWSSRSQPQHF.

V gene TRBV7-8 combines with J gene TRBJ2-2; no reliable D call. The CDR3 is 15 residues long. V gave up 11 bases and J gave up 0 bases, with 16 bases separating them. Germline values: CDR1 SGHVS, CDR2 FQNEAQ. The CDR3 region has the DNA TGTGCCGCGGCTAGACGACTCGCGAACACCGGGGAGCTGTTTTTT. The encoded protein is CAAARRLANTGELFF.

This clone was seen more than once but under ten times. The chain joins TRBV7-8 to TRBJ2-7; 7 positions match TRBD1. This CDR3 has 13 amino acids. V was clipped by 5 bases and J by 4 bases; unmatched bases: 5. The germline V gene encodes CDR1 SGHVS and CDR2 FQNEAQ. CDR3 coding DNA: TGTGCCAGCAGCCCGGGACAGAGTTACGAGCAGTACTTC. As protein: CASSPGQSYEQYF.

This clone showed up just a few times. The chain recombines TRBV7-9 with TRBJ2-1, with a weak D call TRBD1 (6 bases). CDR3 length: 13 residues. CDR1 and CDR2 (germline): SEHNR, FQNEAQ (reference sequence). V lost 1 base, J lost 12 bases, and 13 bases lay in between. The CDR3 sequence is CASSLGTQGWQFF. The DNA for the CDR3 is TGTGCCAGCAGCTTAGGGACACAGGGCTGGCAGTTCTTC.

This clone showed up just a few times. The V call is TRBV5-1, the J call TRBJ2-1; 16 bases align to TRBD2. CDR3 length: 16 amino acids. Per germline, CDR1 SGHRS and CDR2 YFSETQ. V shed 4 bases, J shed 5 bases, and the junction held 3 bases outside the gene matches. CDR3 bases: TGCGCCAGCAGCGCGGGACTAGCGGGAGGGGACAATGAGCAGTTCTTC. Its translation: CASSAGLAGGDNEQFF.

This rearrangement joins TRBV18 to TRBJ2-5; the D is unclear. The CDR3 consists of 12 residues. V was clipped by 4 bases and J by 1 base, with 4 bases between them. Germline lookup yields CDR1 KGHSH and CDR2 LQKENI. DNA of the CDR3: TGTGCCAGCTCACTATCCCAAGAGACCCAGTACTTC. It encodes CASSLSQETQYF.

The V gene is TRBV7-3, the J gene TRBJ2-4; 7 bases are a match to TRBD2. The CDR3 runs 16 residues. CDR1 and CDR2 from the germline V gene are SGHTA and FQGTGA. The J segment lost 3 bases and the V segment lost 5 bases, leaving 10 bases of the junction unmatched. The chain's CDR3 is CASSPTGGGIKNIQYF. The CDR3 region has the DNA TGTGCCAGCAGCCCCACGGGCGGGGGAATCAAAAACATTCAGTACTTC.

The V and J genes are TRBV2 and TRBJ1-4; D is possibly TRBD1 (6 bases). V lost 3 bases and J 8 bases, leaving 19 bases between the germline ends. Per the germline V gene, CDR1 is SNHLY and CDR2 is FYNNEI. This CDR3 spans 16 amino acids. The CDR3 here is CASSEVQGPGVEKLFF. The CDR3 region has the DNA TGTGCCAGCAGTGAGGTACAGGGACCAGGAGTGGAAAAACTGTTTTTT. Full variable domain (missing parts from reference TRBV2 and TRBJ1-4): EPEVTQTPSHQVTQMGQEVILRCVPISNHLYFYWYRQILGQKVEFLVSFYNNEISEKSEIFDDQFSVERPDGSNFTLKIRSTKLEDSAMYFCASSEVQGPGVEKLFFGSGTQLSVL.

The J gene is TRBJ1-1, the V gene TRBV6-5, with D perhaps TRBD1 (6 bases). Germline V lookup: CDR1 MNHEY, CDR2 SVGAGI. Trimming pared 6 bases from V and 4 bases from J, leaving 12 bases between. There are 13 residues in the CDR3. In DNA form, the CDR3 reads TGTGCCAGCAGCGAACAGGGTGGCACTGAAGCTTTCTTT. Encoded protein: CASSEQGGTEAFF.

This clone turned up a few times. CDR3 in amino acids: CASSLVGSTDTQYF. The DNA of the CDR3 is TGTGCCAGCAGCTTGGTGGGCAGCACAGATACGCAGTATTTT. This rearrangement joins TRBV5-6 to TRBJ2-3; unclear D gene. This CDR3 comprises 14 residues. V lost 0 bases and J 0 bases, leaving 5 bases between the germline ends. Germline CDR1 and CDR2: SGHDT and YYEEEE.

This chain connects TRBV29-1 to TRBJ2-7; D ambiguous. CDR1 SQVTM and CDR2 ANQGSEA come from the germline V gene. This CDR3 region has 12 residues. V was trimmed by 0 bases and J by 6 bases, leaving 9 bases between them. CDR3 in DNA: TGCAGCGTTGAAGAACCCGGGTCCGAGCAGTACTTC. Its protein is CSVEEPGSEQYF.

Only a few counts were recorded for this clone. The chain recombines TRBV5-4 with TRBJ2-1, with 8 bases identical to TRBD2. Per germline, CDR1 SGHNT and CDR2 YYREEE (reference sequence). After removal of 3 bases from V and 4 bases from J, the junction contained 6 bases not matched to a gene. This CDR3 has 15 amino acids. CDR3 DNA sequence: TGTGCCAGCAGCTCTACTAGCGGAGCTTACAATGAGCAGTTCTTC. It is translated as CASSSTSGAYNEQFF.

This clone was observed a few times. This chain links TRBV4-1 with TRBJ2-1; 10 bases are a match to TRBD2. Germline V gene data show CDR1 as MGHRA and CDR2 as YSYEKL. Trimming at V came to 0 bases and at J to 0 bases, leaving 8 bases not matched to a gene. CDR3 length equals 19 residues. The CDR3 sequence: CASSQDASGRVGSYNEQFF. Written as DNA, the CDR3 is TGCGCCAGCAGCCAAGATGCTAGCGGGAGAGTTGGCTCCTACAATGAGCAGTTCTTC.

V usage is TRBV29-1 and J usage is TRBJ2-2; maybe TRBD1 (6 bases). V shed 3 bases and J shed 1 base, with 9 bases lying between them. CDR3 length: 14 amino acids. CDR1 SQVTM and CDR2 ANQGSEA come from the germline V gene. CDR3 DNA sequence: TGCAGCGTTGACCCGGGACAGAACACCGGGGAGCTGTTTTTT. This sequence encodes CSVDPGQNTGELFF.

This clone came up a few times. The chain carries TRBV7-2 and TRBJ2-7, with 7 bases that match TRBD1. CDR1 is SGHTA, CDR2 FQGNSA, per germline. The trim removed 5 bases at V and 2 bases at J, leaving 6 bases unmatched. CDR3 length: 14 amino acids. CDR3 coding DNA: TGTGCCAGCAGCCCCCCGGGACAGCCCTACGAGCAGTACTTC. Translated, it gives CASSPPGQPYEQYF. Together with reference TRBV7-2 and TRBJ2-7, the CDR3 gives the full variable domain: GAGVSQSPSNKVTEKGKDVELRCDPISGHTALYWYRQSLGQGLEFLIYFQGNSAPDKSGLPSDRFSAERTGGSVSTLTIQRTQQEDSAVYLCASSPPGQPYEQYFGPGTRLTVT.

The table lists this clone with a few counts. V usage is TRBV29-1 and J usage is TRBJ2-1, with D uncertain. This CDR3 has 10 amino acids. Between the trimmed V and J ends, which lost 4 bases and 9 bases, there was a span of 7 bases. Germline CDR1 reads SQVTM; CDR2 reads ANQGSEA. CDR3 bases: TGCAGCGTTGGCAGGTTTGAGCAGTTCTTC. As protein: CSVGRFEQFF.

This clone was picked up a small number of times. This rearrangement joins TRBV7-2 to TRBJ2-1, with 13 bases fitting TRBD2. This CDR3 has 15 residues. Germline V gene sequence: CDR1 SGHTA, CDR2 FQGNSA. V trimming: 4 bases; J trimming: 6 bases; junction bases outside the gene matches: 3. The CDR3 sequence is CASSSTSGRGNEQFF. As DNA, the CDR3 is TGTGCCAGCAGCTCCACTAGCGGGAGGGGCAATGAGCAGTTCTTC.

This sequence joins TRBV6-6 and TRBJ2-1; TRBD1 matches 7 bases. CDR3 length equals 15 residues. Trimming at V came to 5 bases and at J to 5 bases, leaving 9 bases not matched to a gene. Germline V gene lookup returns CDR1 MNHNY and CDR2 SVGAGI (reference sequence). In nucleotides, the CDR3 is TGTGCCAGCAGTCTACCTCCGGACAGGAACAATGAGCAGTTCTTC. Its protein product is CASSLPPDRNNEQFF.

CDR3 residues: CAWSPRPGLGYPETQYF. In DNA, the CDR3 is TGTGCCTGGAGTCCACGGCCGGGACTAGGCTATCCAGAGACCCAGTACTTC. The chain couples TRBV30 to TRBJ2-5; 8 bases align to TRBD2. Trimming cost V 2 bases and J 4 bases; bases outside gene matches: 15. This CDR3 region has 17 residues. Germline CDR1 and CDR2: GTSNPN and SVGIG (reference sequence).

This clone was observed a few times. The genes are TRBV25-1 and TRBJ1-4; perhaps TRBD1 as D (5 bases). The CDR3 length is 15 residues. The V end was cut by 7 bases, the J end by 1 base, with 13 bases between. Germline CDR1 is MGHDK and CDR2 is SYGVNS. Written as DNA, the CDR3 is TGTGCCAGCACCGCCGATAGGGGAACTAATGAAAAACTGTTTTTT. Its translation is CASTADRGTNEKLFF. The variable domain in full, with the rest retrieved from reference TRBV25-1 and TRBJ1-4, is EADIYQTPRYLVIGTGKKITLECSQTMGHDKMYWYQQDPGMELHLIHYSYGVNSTEKGDLSSESTVSRIRTEHFPLTLESARPSHTSQYLCASTADRGTNEKLFFGSGTQLSVL.